This T cell receptor beta chain was captured by sequencing in a study of T cells expressing NK-cell markers. Findings and caveats of the study: As a fraction of CD8+ T cells, dominant NKG2C+ clonotypes reached roughly 1.0-8% in over 5 donors.

Details on this clonotype: Its matching antigen is unknown.

Making the TCR beta cDNA relied on 5'RACE template switching with UMIs. With the 5' RACE reads reprocessed, TCRdb shows one record per CDR3 protein and no DNA. The sample table includes approximately 15,000 distinct CDR3 sequences. The CDR3 totals 12 residues. Germline V gene data show CDR1 as DFQATT and CDR2 as SNEGSKA (reference sequence). Material for sequencing was blood T cells: a sorted CD56 or NKG2C T cell subset, CD4+ or CD8+ T cells, or bulk PBMC T cells (not recorded which). This sequence joins TRBV20-1 and TRBJ2-6. This receptor was identified in a man aged 18-70 years in good health. The CDR3 spells CSASPGANVLTF.